The present T cell receptor beta chain was sequenced within a study of tumor and adjacent non-tumor tissue in lung cancer. Study-level results: Compared with tumor, normal lung showed significantly lower TCR diversity. Tumor repertoires had a smaller top 100 clone share than normal lung.

The template was RNA from unsorted bulk tissue. Distant lung tissue was collected more than 3 cm away from the tumor edge. Donors were chemotherapy-naive, newly diagnosed lung cancer surgical patients in China, August–late 2014. The CDR3 extends over 17 amino acids. From germline, CDR1 is MNHNY and CDR2 SVGAGI (reference sequence). To note about this clonotype: Its antigen is unknown.

TCRbeta libraries were built with three rounds of nested PCR, modified from ARM-PCR. TCRdb passed the multiplex PCR reads through MiXCR, listing each CDR3 protein once. This table has 52,000 or so distinct CDR3 sequences, about 70% appearing once. The clonotype comes from a woman in her sixties with non-small cell lung cancer. The chain joins TRBV6-6 to TRBJ1-6; D ambiguous. Sequenced: distant non-tumor lung tissue. The CDR3 DNA reads TGTACCGGCAGTTTTGATGAAGAGAGCTACTATAATTCACCCCTCCACTTT. Translated, it gives CTGSFDEESYYNSPLHF.